Following are 18 T cell receptor beta chains from one sample sequenced in a study of shared clonotypes between healthy human individuals. Method: immunoSEQ multiplex PCR; TCRdb's copy keeps in-frame clones and lacks some. The data hold about half a million clones, with around 73% observed a single time. Sequencing was done on a sample of PBMCs. Every receptor here comes from a woman in her 40s in good health. Some clones in this sample may be carry-over from other donors' samples.

This chain uses TRBV14 with TRBJ2-3, with TRBD2 as a possible D gene (5 bases). The germline CDR1 and CDR2 sequences are SGHDN and FVKESK. The CDR3 sequence is 14 residues long. V was trimmed by 4 bases and J by 0 bases, leaving 8 bases between them. CDR3: CASSRGGSTDTQYF. CDR3 nucleotides: TGTGCCAGCAGCCGAGGCGGGAGCACAGATACGCAGTATTTT.

For this clone: Other nucleotide sequences from this sample produce the same CDR3. This chain joins TRBV30 and TRBJ2-7; TRBD2 matches 7 bases. Unmatched junction bases numbered 3, after V lost 0 bases and J lost 1 base. In germline, CDR1 is GTSNPN, CDR2 SVGIG (reference sequence). CDR3 length: 14 residues. In DNA, the CDR3 is TGTGCCTGGAGTGTGGGGGGGACTTCCTACGAGCAGTACTTC. It codes for CAWSVGGTSYEQYF.

The V and J genes are TRBV15 and TRBJ1-4; no clear D. V lost 1 base and J lost 7, with 13 bases in between. CDR1 is LNHNV, CDR2 YYDKDF, per germline (reference sequence). This CDR3 contains 15 residues. The CDR3 loop reads CATSRGGVEGEKLFF. The CDR3 region has the DNA TGTGCCACCAGCAGAGGTGGGGTGGAGGGTGAAAAACTGTTTTTT.

The chain uses TRBV7-6 and TRBJ2-7; 10 nucleotides agree with TRBD2. Per the germline V gene, CDR1 is SGHVS and CDR2 is FNYEAQ. The CDR3 spans 14 residues. Losses at the gene ends were 7 bases for V and 1 base for J; bases not matched to a gene: 4. Here the CDR3 reads CASKRTSGSYEQYF. The CDR3 DNA follows: TGTGCCAGCAAAAGGACTAGCGGATCCTACGAGCAGTACTTC.

DNA of the CDR3: TGTGCCAGCAGCTTGACTAGCGGGACCCAAAATACGCAGTATTTT. As protein: CASSLTSGTQNTQYF. The chain joins TRBV7-3 to TRBJ2-3, with 11 nucleotides matching TRBD2. The CDR3 consists of 15 residues. Germline V gene sequence: CDR1 SGHTA, CDR2 FQGTGA. The J segment lost 7 bases and the V segment lost 3 bases, leaving 6 bases of the junction unmatched.

The CDR3: CASSLGGGIGTEAFF. The CDR3 nucleotides are TGCGCCAGCAGCCTGGGGGGGGGAATCGGCACTGAAGCTTTCTTT. The rearrangement uses TRBV5-1 and TRBJ1-1; D perhaps matches TRBD1 (5 bases). V was cut by 4 bases and J by 4 bases, with 17 bases left in between. This CDR3 has 15 amino acids. Germline CDR1 and CDR2: SGHRS and YFSETQ.

The rearrangement links TRBV7-2 to TRBJ2-7; perhaps TRBD1 as D (6 bases). V lost 4 bases, J lost 3 bases, and 16 bases lay in between. Looked up from germline, CDR1 is SGHTA and CDR2 is FQGNSA. This CDR3 region has 15 residues. The CDR3 bases are TGTGCCAGCAGCTCCCTGACAGGCGGACTCTACGAGCAGTACTTC. Protein sequence: CASSSLTGGLYEQYF.

The rearrangement joins TRBV29-1 to TRBJ2-7; D is unresolved. V was trimmed by 3 bases and J by 1 base, leaving 7 bases between them. This CDR3 has 12 residues. Per germline, CDR1 SQVTM and CDR2 ANQGSEA. The CDR3 sequence is CSVERGSYEQYF. CDR3 bases: TGCAGCGTTGAGAGAGGTTCCTACGAGCAGTACTTC.

The chain joins TRBV28 to TRBJ1-5, with D uncertain. CDR1 is MDHEN, CDR2 SYDVKM, per germline. The CDR3 is 17 residues long. The ends were cut back, 1 base at V and 1 base at J, with 14 bases in the middle. CDR3 sequence: CASSLLGLRRSNQPQHF. The CDR3 DNA is TGTGCCAGCAGTTTATTAGGGTTGCGGCGGAGCAATCAGCCCCAGCATTTT. Full variable domain (remainder filled in from reference TRBV28 and TRBJ1-5): DVKVTQSSRYLVKRTGEKVFLECVQDMDHENMFWYRQDPGLGLRLIYFSYDVKMKEKGDIPEGYSVSREKKERFSLILESASTNQTSMYLCASSLLGLRRSNQPQHFGDGTRLSIL.

This chain connects TRBV4-2 to TRBJ2-2; D perhaps matches TRBD2 (6 bases). The CDR3 is 15 amino acids. Germline V gives CDR1 LGHNA, CDR2 YNFKEQ. V lost 6 bases, J lost 4 bases, and 15 bases lay in between. CDR3 region: CASSQRLGGTGELFF. CDR3 sequence (DNA): TGTGCCAGCAGTCAGAGACTAGGCGGCACCGGGGAGCTGTTTTTT.

This clone was recorded a few times. CDR3 in amino acids: CASSERQGSQPQHF. In DNA, the CDR3 is TGTGCCAGCTCAGAAAGACAGGGGAGTCAGCCCCAGCATTTT. The J gene is TRBJ1-5, the V gene TRBV18, with TRBD1 matching over 8 bases. Germline trimming cut 5 bases from V and 6 bases from J; bases unmatched to any gene: 6. The germline V gene encodes CDR1 KGHSH and CDR2 LQKENI. CDR3 length: 14 amino acids.

V gene TRBV28 combines with J gene TRBJ2-7; the D is unclear. Germline V lookup: CDR1 MDHEN, CDR2 SYDVKM. Trimming took 3 bases from V and 6 from J, leaving 18 bases between them. The CDR3 length is 15 residues. In nucleotides, the CDR3 is TGTGCCAGCAGTTTGGGTACGCACTACGGTGGCGAGCAGTACTTC. The encoded protein is CASSLGTHYGGEQYF. The complete variable domain, with remaining parts taken from reference TRBV28 and TRBJ2-7, reads DVKVTQSSRYLVKRTGEKVFLECVQDMDHENMFWYRQDPGLGLRLIYFSYDVKMKEKGDIPEGYSVSREKKERFSLILESASTNQTSMYLCASSLGTHYGGEQYFGPGTRLTVT.

The chain links TRBV7-2 to TRBJ2-2; 9 bases align to TRBD2. Germline trimming cut 3 bases from V and 5 bases from J; bases unmatched to any gene: 1. Germline assignment: CDR1 SGHTA and CDR2 FQGNSA. CDR3 length: 14 residues. CDR3 amino acids: CASSFTSGTGELFF. In DNA form, the CDR3 reads TGTGCCAGCAGCTTCACTAGCGGGACCGGGGAGCTGTTTTTT.

The J gene is TRBJ1-2, the V gene TRBV27; D is unclear. Deletions cut 8 bases from V and 2 bases from J, with 3 bases between. From germline, CDR1 is MNHEY and CDR2 SMNVEV (reference sequence). This CDR3 spans 10 amino acids. The CDR3 loop reads CASGNYGYTF. DNA for the CDR3: TGTGCCAGCGGAAACTATGGCTACACCTTC.

This clone was counted at least ten times. V and J are TRBV27 and TRBJ2-7; the D is unclear. Germline V CDR1 and CDR2: MNHEY, SMNVEV (reference sequence). V was trimmed by 3 bases and J by 6 bases, leaving 15 bases between them. This CDR3 is 14 amino acids long. The CDR3 sequence is CASSFLGRASEQYF. The CDR3 DNA reads as TGTGCCAGCAGTTTTTTAGGGCGAGCCTCCGAGCAGTACTTC.

The V call is TRBV5-4, the J call TRBJ2-7, with 9 nucleotides matching TRBD1. Trimming took 1 base from V and 5 from J; bases not matched to a gene: 7. In germline, CDR1 is SGHNT, CDR2 YYREEE (reference sequence). The CDR3 is 15 residues long. The CDR3 coding sequence is TGTGCCAGCAGCTTGCAGGGACAGGGTAGCCACGAGCAGTACTTC. It is translated as CASSLQGQGSHEQYF.

This clone was observed once. This chain uses TRBV4-1 with TRBJ2-7, with D unresolved. V was shortened by 1 base and J by 5 bases, with 18 bases between the two germline ends. The CDR3 spans 16 residues. CDR1 and CDR2 from the germline V gene are MGHRA and YSYEKL. This chain's CDR3 is CASSQATGSRRHEQYF. As DNA, the CDR3 is TGCGCCAGCAGCCAAGCCACCGGGTCCCGACGCCACGAGCAGTACTTC.

As to this clone: One end of the junction does not line up with germline, which may come from a read error. The sample carries other DNA sequences with the same CDR3. The chain employs TRBV7-7 and TRBJ2-5; D unresolved. Germline-derived CDR1 and CDR2 are SSHAT and FNYEAQ (reference sequence). The CDR3 has 13 amino acids. CDR3 bases: TGTGCTAGCAGCTTGGGCTACCAAGAGACCCAGTACTTC. Protein sequence: CASSLGYQETQYF.